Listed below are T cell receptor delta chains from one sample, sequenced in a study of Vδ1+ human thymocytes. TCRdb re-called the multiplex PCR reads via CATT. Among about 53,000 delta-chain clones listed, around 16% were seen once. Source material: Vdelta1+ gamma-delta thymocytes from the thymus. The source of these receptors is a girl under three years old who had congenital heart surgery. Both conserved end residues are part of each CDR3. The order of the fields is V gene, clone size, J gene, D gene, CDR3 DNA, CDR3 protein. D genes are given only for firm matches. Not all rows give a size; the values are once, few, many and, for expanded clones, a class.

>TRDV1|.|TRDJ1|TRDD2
TGTGCTCTACTTCCTATTTCGGCATGCACCGATAAACTCATCTTT
CALLPISACTDKLIF
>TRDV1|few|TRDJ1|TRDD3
TGTGCTCTTGGGGAAACCAGGCCTTCCGTTAACTGGGGGATACAATGGAAACTCATCTTT
CALGETRPSVNWGIQWKLIF
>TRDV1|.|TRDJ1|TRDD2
TGTGCTCTTGGGGATGCATCTCCTTCCTCTTTACGGGGGGTCGAATACACCGATAAACTCATCTTT
CALGDASPSSLRGVEYTDKLIF
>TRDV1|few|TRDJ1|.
TGTGCTCTTGGGGAGGCTCCCCAGCCCCCCCGACAGATCCCCGATAAACTCATCTTT
CALGEAPQPPRQIPDKLIF
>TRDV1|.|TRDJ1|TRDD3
TGTGCTCTTGGGGAACTAGCTCCTGCCTTACTGGGGGATACCCTGTACACCGATAAACTCATCTTT
CALGELAPALLGDTLYTDKLIF
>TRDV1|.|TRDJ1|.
TGTGCTCTTGGGGCCCCCCCGATCACCGATAAACTCATCTTT
CALGAPPITDKLIF
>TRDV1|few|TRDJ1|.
TGTGCTCTTGGGGAACTATACAGTGACACCGATAAACTCATCTTT
CALGELYSDTDKLIF
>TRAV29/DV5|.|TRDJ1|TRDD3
TGTGCAGCAAGCGTCTCCAACTGGGGATATATCGATAAACCCATCTTT
CAASVSNWGYIDKPIF
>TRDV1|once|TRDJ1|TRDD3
TGTGCTCTTGGGGAAATCTCTCCCCTACGGCTACTGGGGGATATATCCCGCGATAAACTCATCTTT
CALGEISPLRLLGDISRDKLIF
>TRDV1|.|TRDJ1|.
TGTGCTCTTGGGGATCCCCCAACCCTTCCCCGAACACTGGGTGGTAAACTCATCTTT
CALGDPPTLPRTLGGKLIF
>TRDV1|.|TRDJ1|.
TGTGCTCTTGGGGAATTTCGAGTTACCTTACGCAGGGGCACCGATAAACTCATCTTT
CALGEFRVTLRRGTDKLIF
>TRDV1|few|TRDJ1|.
TGTGCTCTTGGGGAACTCGTTCTTCCTGGCGGCGATAAACTCATCTTT
CALGELVLPGGDKLIF
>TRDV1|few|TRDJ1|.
TGTGCTCTTGGGGAGGAGGGGTCATACACCGATAAACTCATCTTT
CALGEEGSYTDKLIF
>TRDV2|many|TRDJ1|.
TGTGCCTGTGGAGTTGTCTACTCTCTTGCCCTTCTCTACACCGATAAACTCATCTTT
CACGVVYSLALLYTDKLIF
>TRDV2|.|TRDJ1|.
TGTGCCTGTGACAAGGGGGCCGTTTCCCTCATCTTT
CACDKGAVSLIF
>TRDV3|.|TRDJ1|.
TGTGCCTTCCTCCCGGCCTTCCTACCCGTACTGGGGGATTGTTTCGATAAACTCATCTTT
CAFLPAFLPVLGDCFDKLIF
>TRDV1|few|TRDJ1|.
TGTGCTCTTGGGGTCAATCTTCCTACGTCAGGGGATACTTCCGATAAACTCATCTTT
CALGVNLPTSGDTSDKLIF
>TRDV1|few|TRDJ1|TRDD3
TGTGCTCTTGGGGAACCAGGGGGATACACCGATAAACTCATCTTT
CALGEPGGYTDKLIF
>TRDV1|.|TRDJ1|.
TGTGCTCTTGGGGAACTCCACCTTGCGCCTTGGGCGATTTCCGATAAACTCATCTTT
CALGELHLAPWAISDKLIF
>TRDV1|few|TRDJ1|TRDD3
TGTGCTCTTGGGCTTCGTGGTTCCTACGAGGGTACTGGGGGATACGGATTTGTAGACACCGATAAACTCATCTTT
CALGLRGSYEGTGGYGFVDTDKLIF
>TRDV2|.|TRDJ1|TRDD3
TGTGCCTCCAGGAAAGGGACTACAAGCGGAACTGGGGCAGATAGACGCCCCGATAAACTCATCTTT
CASRKGTTSGTGADRRPDKLIF
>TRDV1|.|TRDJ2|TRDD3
TGTGCTCTTGGGGAACCTCTTCCTCTACTGGGGGATACGTCTCTGACAGCACAACTCTTCTTT
CALGEPLPLLGDTSLTAQLFF
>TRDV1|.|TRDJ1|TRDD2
TGTGCTCTTGGGGGCCCTCCTTCCTTACGGGGGGTCCTATGCGATAAACTCATCTTT
CALGGPPSLRGVLCDKLIF
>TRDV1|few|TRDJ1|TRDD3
TGTGCTCTTGGGGAACTCCCTCGGGAAGGCTGGGGGAAGTACACCGATAAACTCATCTTT
CALGELPREGWGKYTDKLIF
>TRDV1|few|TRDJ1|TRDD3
TGTGCTCTTGGGGAACTTGGTTACGGAGCTGGGGATACTACCGATAAACTCATCTTT
CALGELGYGAGDTTDKLIF
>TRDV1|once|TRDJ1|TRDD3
TGTGCTCTTGGGGAACCCCCTTGCGAACGGGATACAAGGACCGATAAACTCATCTTT
CALGEPPCERDTRTDKLIF
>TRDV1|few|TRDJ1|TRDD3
TGTGCTCTTGGGGAACCTGATTCCCCATACTGGGGTCCCACCGGGAACACCGATAAACTCATCTTT
CALGEPDSPYWGPTGNTDKLIF
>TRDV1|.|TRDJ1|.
TGTGCTCTTGGGGAACGGGGGGGAGGCCCTTCCGATAAACTCATCTTT
CALGERGGGPSDKLIF